The 21 T cell receptor beta chains reported below all come from one sample, sequenced in a study of graft-versus-host responses after intestinal transplantation. The antigens these receptors bind are not known. Sequenced by immunoSEQ multiplex PCR; TCRdb stores in-frame clones only, minus some. The sample has approximately 94,000 clones, about 90% seen once. The specimen comprised unstimulated CD4+ T cells sorted from spleen or lymph node cells, sampled before transplant. The receptors shown here come from a human donor who was the organ donor for an intestinal transplant.

This clone has only a few counts. This specimen includes other DNA sequences encoding the same CDR3. The V call is TRBV28, the J call TRBJ1-5; 7 nucleotides agree with TRBD1. The V gene's germline CDR1 is MDHEN and CDR2 SYDVKM. This CDR3 spans 14 amino acids. Trimming took 4 bases from V and 1 from J; bases not matched to a gene: 1. The CDR3 DNA reads as TGTGCCAGCAGTTGGACAGGAAGCAATCAGCCCCAGCATTTT. Protein sequence: CASSWTGSNQPQHF.

This clone was found a few times. The chain is built from TRBV30 and TRBJ2-3; 12 bases are a match to TRBD2. Trimming cost V 4 bases and J 6 bases; bases outside gene matches: 2. The CDR3 runs to 13 residues. Looked up from germline, CDR1 is GTSNPN and CDR2 is SVGIG (reference sequence). The chain's CDR3 is CAWTSGGADTQYF. The CDR3 DNA sequence: TGTGCCTGGACTAGCGGGGGGGCGGATACGCAGTATTTT.

The chain employs TRBV11-2 and TRBJ2-1; TRBD2 aligns across 12 bases. The V segment lost 8 bases and the J segment 3 bases; nucleotides outside the gene matches: 5. The CDR3 sequence is 15 residues long. Germline CDR1 is SGHAT and CDR2 is FQNNGV. This CDR3 is CASGKLAGGYNEQFF. The CDR3 DNA sequence: TGTGCCAGCGGGAAACTAGCGGGGGGCTACAATGAGCAGTTCTTC.

The rearrangement joins TRBV9 to TRBJ2-5, with D possibly matching TRBD2 (5 bases). The V end lost 0 bases, the J end lost 0 bases, and 12 bases lay between the germline ends. CDR1 and CDR2 from the germline V gene are SGDLS and YYNGEE. This CDR3 region has 16 residues. CDR3 residues: CASSVAGGGNQETQYF. The CDR3 region has the DNA TGTGCCAGCAGCGTAGCTGGTGGAGGAAACCAAGAGACCCAGTACTTC.

The chain combines TRBV6-6 with TRBJ1-6; TRBD1 might be the D (5 bases). V was cut by 11 bases and J by 3 bases, with 8 bases left in between. Germline V CDR1 and CDR2: MNHNY, SVGAGI (reference sequence). CDR3 length equals 12 residues. CDR3 bases: TGTGCCTCGGGGCTCTATAATTCACCCCTCCACTTT. Translation gives CASGLYNSPLHF.

The genes are TRBV28 and TRBJ1-5, with D possibly matching TRBD1 (5 bases). V dropped 5 bases and J dropped 0 bases, with 8 bases sitting between them. This CDR3 is built from 14 residues. CDR1 MDHEN and CDR2 SYDVKM come from the germline V gene. CDR3 bases: TGTGCCAGCAGTCTGGGGGTTAGCAATCAGCCCCAGCATTTT. As protein: CASSLGVSNQPQHF.

The chain couples TRBV4-2 to TRBJ2-7, with TRBD2 identical over 13 bases. The CDR3 contains 18 residues. Germline CDR1 is LGHNA and CDR2 is YNFKEQ. Trimming removed 0 bases from V and 4 bases from J; junction bases left unmatched: 9. The chain's CDR3 is CASSQDLGTSGVAYEQYF. CDR3 DNA: TGTGCCAGCAGCCAAGATCTGGGGACTAGCGGGGTTGCTTACGAGCAGTACTTC.

The gene calls are TRBV27 and TRBJ1-1, with TRBD1 as a possible D gene (6 bases). Germline lookup yields CDR1 MNHEY and CDR2 SMNVEV (reference sequence). This CDR3 is built from 15 residues. Trimming cost V 6 bases and J 1 base, with 15 bases left between them. CDR3 bases: TGTGCCAGCAGGCTCTTAGGGGGACGGAACACTGAAGCTTTCTTT. Its protein product is CASRLLGGRNTEAFF.

The chain employs TRBV5-1 and TRBJ2-1, with 9 positions matching TRBD1. This CDR3 comprises 15 residues. Losses at the gene ends were 0 bases for V and 7 bases for J; bases not matched to a gene: 5. Germline V gene lookup returns CDR1 SGHRS and CDR2 YFSETQ. CDR3 loop: CASSLGQGGFNEQFF. The CDR3 nucleotides read TGCGCCAGCAGCTTGGGACAGGGGGGATTTAATGAGCAGTTCTTC. Full variable domain (rest looked up from reference TRBV5-1 and TRBJ2-1): KAGVTQTPRYLIKTRGQQVTLSCSPISGHRSVSWYQQTPGQGLQFLFEYFSETQRNKGNFPGRFSGRQFSNSRSEMNVSTLELGDSALYLCASSLGQGGFNEQFFGPGTRLTVL.

The chain links TRBV28 to TRBJ1-6; no clear D. Trimming took 6 bases from V and 4 from J, leaving 13 bases between them. Germline V gene lookup returns CDR1 MDHEN and CDR2 SYDVKM. CDR3 length: 15 residues. The CDR3 nucleotides are TGTGCCAGCAGCCCCATGGGGTCATATAATTCACCCCTCCACTTT. Its protein is CASSPMGSYNSPLHF. The full variable domain, in which reference TRBV28 and TRBJ1-6 provide the parts outside the CDR3, is DVKVTQSSRYLVKRTGEKVFLECVQDMDHENMFWYRQDPGLGLRLIYFSYDVKMKEKGDIPEGYSVSREKKERFSLILESASTNQTSMYLCASSPMGSYNSPLHFGNGTRLTVT.

V and J are TRBV5-4 and TRBJ1-5, with D perhaps matching TRBD1 (5 bases). The CDR3 length is 15 residues. Between the trimmed V and J ends, which lost 4 bases and 1 base, there was a span of 12 bases. CDR1 and CDR2 from the germline V gene are SGHNT and YYREEE (reference sequence). The CDR3: CASSPGHESNQPQHF. The CDR3 DNA is TGTGCCAGCAGCCCCGGACACGAGAGCAATCAGCCCCAGCATTTT.

V is TRBV9 and J is TRBJ2-3; 10 bases are shared with TRBD2. Germline assignment: CDR1 SGDLS and CDR2 YYNGEE. The CDR3 totals 14 residues. CDR3 sequence reads: CASGRGGEGDTQYF. CDR3 coding DNA: TGTGCGAGCGGGAGGGGCGGGGAGGGAGATACGCAGTATTTT. Looking up the rest from reference TRBV9 and TRBJ2-3 gives the full variable domain: DSGVTQTPKHLITATGQRVTLRCSPRSGDLSVYWYQQSLDQGLQFLIQYYNGEERAKGNILERFSAQQFPDLHSELNLSSLELGDSALYFCASGRGGEGDTQYFGPGTRLTVL.

V usage is TRBV7-9 and J usage is TRBJ2-4; D gene unclear. Germline-derived CDR1 and CDR2 are SEHNR and FQNEAQ (reference sequence). The CDR3 spans 14 residues. V gave up 5 bases and J gave up 6 bases, with 14 bases separating them. The CDR3 nucleotides are TGTGCCAGCAGCATGACTTCGTTTTCAAACATTCAGTACTTC. This translates into CASSMTSFSNIQYF.

J is TRBJ1-1 and V is TRBV27; D remains ambiguous. Looked up from germline, CDR1 is MNHEY and CDR2 is SMNVEV (reference sequence). Trimming shortened V by 10 bases and J by 9 bases, and 15 bases separated the two germline ends. The CDR3 has 11 residues. CDR3 amino acids: CATLRTGKAFF. CDR3 coding DNA: TGTGCCACCCTACGGACGGGGAAAGCTTTCTTT.

This chain uses TRBV5-4 with TRBJ1-3, with 7 bases matching TRBD1. The junction had 2 bases not matched to a gene; V was cut back by 3 bases and J by 2 bases. The CDR3 is 14 amino acids. Germline V lookup: CDR1 SGHNT, CDR2 YYREEE (reference sequence). This chain's CDR3 is CASSSQGPGNTIYF. The CDR3, as DNA: TGTGCCAGCAGCTCACAGGGGCCTGGAAACACCATATATTTT.

V usage is TRBV5-8 and J usage is TRBJ2-7; 7 bases fit TRBD1. The length of the CDR3 is 13 residues. Germline trimming cut 6 bases from V and 5 bases from J; bases unmatched to any gene: 8. CDR1 is SGHTS, CDR2 YDEGEE, per germline. CDR3 sequence (DNA): TGTGCCAGCACCACGGGACAGTCAAACGAGCAGTACTTC. Protein: CASTTGQSNEQYF.

V gene TRBV2 combines with J gene TRBJ1-2; D remains ambiguous. Trimming took off 1 base at V and 7 bases at J, with 7 bases between the two ends. In germline, CDR1 is SNHLY, CDR2 FYNNEI. This CDR3 region has 12 residues. This CDR3 reads CASSEEQLGYTF. The CDR3 bases are TGTGCCAGCAGTGAAGAACAGCTTGGCTACACCTTC.

V is TRBV4-1 and J is TRBJ2-5, with D possibly TRBD1 on 5 matching bases. V lost 2 bases to trimming and J lost 0 bases, with 10 bases between them. The CDR3 sequence is 15 residues long. Germline CDR1 MGHRA, CDR2 YSYEKL. The CDR3 sequence: CASSQNKGYQETQYF. In DNA, the CDR3 is TGCGCCAGCAGCCAAAACAAGGGGTACCAAGAGACCCAGTACTTC.

The J gene is TRBJ2-4, the V gene TRBV30; D not resolved. Germline V gene sequence: CDR1 GTSNPN, CDR2 SVGIG (reference sequence). Trimming took 1 base from V and 8 from J, leaving 12 bases between them. The CDR3 is made up of 13 amino acids. CDR3 bases: TGTGCCTGGAGTGCCGAGATGTGGGACATTCAGTACTTC. Translating gives CAWSAEMWDIQYF. Full variable domain (missing parts from reference TRBV30 and TRBJ2-4): SQTIHQWPATLVQPVGSPLSLECTVEGTSNPNLYWYRQAAGRGLQLLFYSVGIGQISSEVPQNLSASRPQDRQFILSSKKLLLSDSGFYLCAWSAEMWDIQYFGAGTRLSVL.

The rearrangement links TRBV6-4 to TRBJ2-3; 14 bases are shared with TRBD2. The CDR3 is made up of 15 amino acids. CDR1 and CDR2 (germline): MRHNA, SNTAGT. With V trimmed by 6 bases and J by 4 bases, 3 bases remained unmatched. DNA for the CDR3: TGTGCCAGCAGGCAGACTAGCGGGGGGGCAGATACGCAGTATTTT. This translates into CASRQTSGGADTQYF.

The chain links TRBV4-2 to TRBJ2-1, with 9 bases fitting TRBD2. CDR1 LGHNA and CDR2 YNFKEQ come from the germline V gene. The CDR3 sequence is 15 residues long. The junction had 6 bases not matched to a gene; V was cut back by 3 bases and J by 6 bases. The chain's CDR3 is CASSHLGGGGNEQFF. CDR3 sequence (DNA): TGTGCCAGCAGCCACCTTGGCGGGGGGGGCAATGAGCAGTTCTTC.